Listed here are 8 T cell receptor beta chains from one sample, sequenced in a study of T cells in tuberculosis. Clones were read by immunoSEQ multiplex PCR, and TCRdb kept only the in-frame ones, dropping some. The table lists around 30,000 clones, about 92% of them singletons. Sequenced material: PBMCs. These TCRs come from a donor aged 5-35 years with latent tuberculosis or without tuberculosis infection.

The chain couples TRBV9 to TRBJ2-3; TRBD2 aligns across 8 bases. The V gene's germline CDR1 is SGDLS and CDR2 YYNGEE. The CDR3 loop spans 18 amino acids. Trimming cost V 4 bases and J 5 bases; bases outside gene matches: 18. This CDR3 reads CASSLTVGGGSGEDTQYF. CDR3 nucleotide sequence: TGTGCCAGCAGCCTCACGGTAGGCGGGGGGTCGGGGGAAGATACGCAGTATTTT.

The rearrangement uses TRBV6-4 and TRBJ1-6, with TRBD1 identical over 8 bases. The CDR3 spans 14 residues. Unmatched junction bases numbered 0, after V lost 3 bases and J lost 5 bases. Germline values: CDR1 MRHNA, CDR2 SNTAGT. The DNA of the CDR3 is TGTGCCAGCAGTGAGACAGGGGATAATTCACCCCTCCACTTT. Translating gives CASSETGDNSPLHF.

The rearrangement joins TRBV11-2 to TRBJ2-1; D is uncertain. Trimming took off 5 bases at V and 2 bases at J, with 10 bases between the two ends. The V gene's germline CDR1 is SGHAT and CDR2 FQNNGV. The CDR3 loop spans 14 amino acids. DNA for the CDR3: TGTGCCAGCAGCCCCCGGGTAGCCTACAATGAGCAGTTCTTC. Amino acids: CASSPRVAYNEQFF.

This chain links TRBV28 with TRBJ1-5; 8 positions match TRBD1. Germline CDR1 is MDHEN and CDR2 is SYDVKM. The CDR3 consists of 16 residues. V trimming: 1 base; J trimming: 5 bases; junction bases outside the gene matches: 7. CDR3 DNA: TGTGCCAGCAGTTTATTAACAGGGGGTAGAGATCAGCCCCAGCATTTT. It is translated as CASSLLTGGRDQPQHF.

V gene TRBV5-4 combines with J gene TRBJ1-4; 8 nucleotides match TRBD1. The CDR3 runs to 15 residues. Per the germline V gene, CDR1 is SGHNT and CDR2 is YYREEE (reference sequence). V shed 2 bases and J 7 bases; nucleotides not matched to a gene: 7. The CDR3 sequence: CASSFPGGTPEKLFF. DNA of the CDR3: TGTGCCAGCAGCTTCCCAGGGGGCACGCCTGAAAAACTGTTTTTT.

V is TRBV9 and J is TRBJ2-7; D might be TRBD1 (5 bases). Germline CDR1 and CDR2: SGDLS and YYNGEE. The ends were cut back, 3 bases at V and 3 bases at J, with 16 bases in the middle. The CDR3 loop spans 15 amino acids. The CDR3 region has the DNA TGTGCCAGCAGCGAGGGGCCCGGGCAGCTCTACGAGCAGTACTTC. It is translated as CASSEGPGQLYEQYF.

The CDR3: CASSQGSGGAFYNEQFF. In DNA form, the CDR3 reads TGCGCCAGCAGCCAAGGTAGCGGGGGGGCTTTCTACAATGAGCAGTTCTTC. This chain connects TRBV4-1 to TRBJ2-1; TRBD2 aligns across 11 bases. Trimming cost V 1 base and J 3 bases; bases outside gene matches: 5. The CDR3 is 17 residues long. The germline CDR1 and CDR2 sequences are MGHRA and YSYEKL.

The J gene is TRBJ2-7, the V gene TRBV11-2; D gene uncertain. This CDR3 contains 13 residues. The V end was cut by 7 bases, the J end by 1 base, with 11 bases between. Looked up from germline, CDR1 is SGHAT and CDR2 is FQNNGV. The CDR3 DNA follows: TGTGCCAGCAATCGACTGCTATCCTACGAGCAGTACTTC. Translating gives CASNRLLSYEQYF.